Sequencing of this TCR beta chain was carried out in a study of OX40 agonist ivuxolimab in advanced cancers. About the study: An agonistic human IgG2 monoclonal antibody against OX40 (CD134) was given. Cohort: approximately 83% men, mean age roughly 60, aged about 23 to 80.

Sample share makes this clone medium-sized. Antigen unknown. General study results and limits: Blood T cells, both CD4+ and CD8+, expanded clonally by week 6 at 0.1 to 3.0 mg/kg.

Data came from immunoSEQ multiplex PCR; TCRdb stores just in-frame clones and leaves some out. The repertoire holds just over 40,000 clones, approximately 87% seen once, with around 3.4% in the top ten. The starting material was CD4+ or CD8+ T cells sorted from blood, obtained in a trial of the OX40 agonist ivuxolimab. The sequence came from an adult with an advanced solid tumor such as melanoma, head and neck, liver or kidney cancer.

The CDR3 reads CASSSPGLNYEQYF. The CDR3 DNA reads as TGTGCCAGCAGCTCGCCGGGACTCAACTACGAGCAGTACTTC. The V and J genes are TRBV5-4 and TRBJ2-7, with D possibly being TRBD2 (6 bases). The CDR3 contains 14 residues. Per germline, CDR1 SGHNT and CDR2 YYREEE (reference sequence). V lost 3 bases and J lost 3, with 13 bases in between. The full variable domain, in which reference TRBV5-4 and TRBJ2-7 provide the parts outside the CDR3, is ETGVTQSPTHLIKTRGQQVTLRCSSQSGHNTVSWYQQALGQGPQFIFQYYREEENGRGNFPPRFSGLQFPNYSSELNVNALELDDSALYLCASSSPGLNYEQYFGPGTRLTVT.